This T cell receptor beta chain was sequenced during a study of OX40 agonist ivuxolimab in advanced cancers. Libraries were prepared by immunoSEQ multiplex PCR; TCRdb keeps only in-frame clonotypes and omits some of them. The sample lists around 53,000 clones, 88% occurring once. Findings of the study overall: The authors did not determine the antigen specificity of the expanded peripheral T cells. Some of the lowest clonal expansion was seen in partial responders at 0.1-3.0 mg/kg. Averaging showed that CD8+ T cells had more expanded clones than CD4+ did.

Autoimmune disease history or systemic immunosuppression meant exclusion. The V end was cut by 7 bases, the J end by 0 bases, with 22 bases between. Germline CDR1 is SGHVS and CDR2 is FQNEAQ. This CDR3 region has 18 residues. Points on this clone: Its specificity is not known.

This chain links TRBV7-8 with TRBJ1-3; D is unresolved. The sequences come from CD4+ or CD8+ T cells sorted from blood, collected in a trial of the OX40 agonist ivuxolimab. This TCR was sampled from an adult with an advanced solid tumor such as melanoma, head and neck, liver or kidney cancer. The CDR3 sequence: CASIPARGEVSSGNTIYF. CDR3 coding DNA: TGTGCCAGCATCCCCGCCCGGGGTGAGGTTAGCTCTGGAAACACCATATATTTT.